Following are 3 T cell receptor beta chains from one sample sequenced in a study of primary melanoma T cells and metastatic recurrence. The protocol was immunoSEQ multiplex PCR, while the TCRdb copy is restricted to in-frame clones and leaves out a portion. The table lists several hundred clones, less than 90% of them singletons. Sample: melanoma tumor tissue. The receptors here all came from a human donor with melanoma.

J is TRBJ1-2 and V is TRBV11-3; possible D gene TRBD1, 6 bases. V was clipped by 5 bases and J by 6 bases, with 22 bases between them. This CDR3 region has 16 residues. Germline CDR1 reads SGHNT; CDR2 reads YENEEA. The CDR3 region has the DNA TGTGCCAGCAGCACATCGGGAGGACAGCAAGCGAATGGCTACACCTTC. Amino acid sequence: CASSTSGGQQANGYTF.

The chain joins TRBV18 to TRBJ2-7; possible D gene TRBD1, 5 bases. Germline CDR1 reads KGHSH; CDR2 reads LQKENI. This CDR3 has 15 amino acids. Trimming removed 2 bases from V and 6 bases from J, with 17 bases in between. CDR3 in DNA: TGTGCCAGCTCACCAGTACGGCAGGGTATCGGCGAGCAGTACTTC. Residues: CASSPVRQGIGEQYF.

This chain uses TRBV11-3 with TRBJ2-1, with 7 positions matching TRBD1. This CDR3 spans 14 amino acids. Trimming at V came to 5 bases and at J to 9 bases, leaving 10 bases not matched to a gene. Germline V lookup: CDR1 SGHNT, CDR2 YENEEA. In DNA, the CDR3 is TGTGCCAGCAGCCCCCCCAGACAGGGTGGTGAGCAGTTCTTC. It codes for CASSPPRQGGEQFF.